These 28 T cell receptor beta chains originate from one sample sequenced in a study of cytomegalovirus exposure and HLA in healthy donors (dated by TCRdb to 2015 to 2018). Receptors were amplified or captured by the immunoSEQ multiplex PCR assay. For the multiplex PCR, a mixture combining 60 forward primers for TCR Vbeta segments and 13 reverse primers for TCR Jbeta segments was used. TCRdb's version of the immuneACCESS table is confined to in-frame rearrangements and falls short of the full clone set. An unresolved V gene accounts for under half of the shortfall where checked; the remainder is of unknown origin. This sample comprises more than 45,000 clones, roughly 85% of them detected only once. The ten most abundant clones make up roughly 1.5% of the sample. The sequenced sample consisted of PBMCs. These receptors were taken from a man aged 25 to 40 in good health and CMV-seronegative.

This clone has just one count. The chain carries TRBV28 and TRBJ2-1, with 7 bases that match TRBD2. V was clipped by 8 bases and J by 9 bases; unmatched bases: 10. Per germline, CDR1 MDHEN and CDR2 SYDVKM. CDR3 length: 13 residues. The CDR3 DNA reads as TGTGCCAGCGGGACTACCGTTAGGGGTGAGCAGTTCTTC. Translating gives CASGTTVRGEQFF.

In this sample, this clone turned up once. The genes are TRBV27 and TRBJ2-5, with D perhaps TRBD2 (6 bases). V dropped 2 bases and J dropped 13 bases, with 17 bases sitting between them. The CDR3 consists of 13 residues. Germline loops: CDR1 MNHEY, CDR2 SMNVEV (reference sequence). The CDR3 here is CASSLGGITLLYF. The DNA of the CDR3 is TGTGCCAGCAGTTTAGGCGGGATTACACTTCTGTACTTC.

This chain uses TRBV18 with TRBJ1-1; no clear D gene. The V gene's germline CDR1 is KGHSH and CDR2 LQKENI. Trimming stripped 6 bases from V and 6 bases from J, with 14 bases between. This CDR3 spans 13 amino acids. The CDR3 here is CASSPGRDPEAFF. In DNA form, the CDR3 reads TGTGCCAGCTCTCCGGGGAGGGATCCTGAAGCTTTCTTT.

The chain combines TRBV21-1 with TRBJ2-7; the table's D call TRBD1 went unverified against the DNA. TRBV21-1 is tagged as a pseudogene. The CDR3 length is 17 residues. The CDR3 loop reads CASSLTGGGTDLWEQYF. In nucleotides, the CDR3 is TGTGCCAGCAGCCTCACTGGGGGTGGGACAGACCTCTGGGAGCAGTACTTC.

This chain connects TRBV10-3 to TRBJ2-7, with 8 bases lining up with TRBD2. CDR1 and CDR2 from the germline V gene are ENHRY and SYGVKD. This CDR3 contains 16 residues. V lost 9 bases and J lost 0; bases outside the gene matches: 13. CDR3 amino acids: CAISLGQRGNSYEQYF. CDR3 sequence (DNA): TGTGCCATATCACTCGGGCAGCGGGGGAACTCCTACGAGCAGTACTTC.

The chain employs TRBV2 and TRBJ2-1; 11 nucleotides match TRBD2. V dropped 6 bases and J dropped 4; count of bases not matched to a gene: 5. CDR1 is SNHLY, CDR2 FYNNEI, per germline. This CDR3 has 15 residues. CDR3 nucleotides: TGTGCCAGCAGGGCCGGGACTAGCGGATACAATGAGCAGTTCTTC. It encodes CASRAGTSGYNEQFF.

The chain has TRBV11-2 and TRBJ2-3, with 10 bases matching TRBD2. V dropped 5 bases and J dropped 4; count of bases not matched to a gene: 12. CDR3 size: 17 residues. Germline-derived CDR1 and CDR2 are SGHAT and FQNNGV. The CDR3 nucleotides are TGTGCCAGCAGCCAGGGGGGTGCTAGCGGGGGATCAGATACGCAGTATTTT. The encoded protein is CASSQGGASGGSDTQYF.

The chain carries TRBV5-1 and TRBJ2-1, with 7 bases lining up with TRBD2. CDR1 is SGHRS and CDR2 is YFSETQ in the germline V gene. The CDR3 is 20 amino acids. The V segment lost 4 bases and the J segment 5 bases; nucleotides outside the gene matches: 24. Here the CDR3 reads CASSPKSPLGEGTYHNEQFF. CDR3 DNA: TGCGCCAGCAGCCCCAAATCGCCGTTGGGGGAGGGGACTTACCACAATGAGCAGTTCTTC. The full variable domain, rest sourced from reference TRBV5-1 and TRBJ2-1, is KAGVTQTPRYLIKTRGQQVTLSCSPISGHRSVSWYQQTPGQGLQFLFEYFSETQRNKGNFPGRFSGRQFSNSRSEMNVSTLELGDSALYLCASSPKSPLGEGTYHNEQFFGPGTRLTVL.

The V call is TRBV30, the J call TRBJ1-5, with 7 bases lining up with TRBD1. J lost 4 bases, V lost 3 bases, and 6 bases had no gene match. Germline CDR1 and CDR2: GTSNPN and SVGIG (reference sequence). The CDR3 covers 14 residues. In DNA, the CDR3 is TGTGCCTGGAGCGGGGGACAGCCTAATCAGCCCCAGCATTTT. Its translation: CAWSGGQPNQPQHF.

The chain couples TRBV18 to TRBJ2-1; D ambiguous. The CDR3 covers 14 residues. The V gene's germline CDR1 is KGHSH and CDR2 LQKENI. V dropped 2 bases and J dropped 1 base, with 6 bases sitting between them. The CDR3 loop reads CASSPERSYNEQFF. In nucleotides, the CDR3 is TGTGCCAGCTCACCAGAGAGATCCTACAATGAGCAGTTCTTC.

This chain connects TRBV5-1 to TRBJ2-3; the match to TRBD2 covers 10 bases. Germline CDR1 and CDR2: SGHRS and YFSETQ. The trim removed 4 bases at V and 0 bases at J, leaving 8 bases unmatched. This CDR3 contains 17 residues. CDR3 sequence (DNA): TGCGCCAGCAGCCCCTTCCTAGCGGGGGCTAGCACAGATACGCAGTATTTT. This codes for CASSPFLAGASTDTQYF.

Here the CDR3 DNA reads TGTGCCAGCAGTTACACGGGGAAGAATTCACCCCTCCACTTT. This encodes CASSYTGKNSPLHF. The chain has TRBV6-5 and TRBJ1-6; D gene unclear. The germline CDR1 and CDR2 sequences are MNHEY and SVGAGI. CDR3 length: 14 residues. The V and J ends lost 2 bases and 7 bases respectively, with 9 bases between them.

The gene calls are TRBV19 and TRBJ1-5; D remains ambiguous. The V gene lost 2 bases and the J gene lost 9 bases, with 14 bases spanning the gap. Germline CDR1 LNHDA, CDR2 SQIVND (reference sequence). The CDR3 sequence is 14 residues long. The CDR3 region is CASSIMSGFGPQHF. As DNA, the CDR3 is TGTGCCAGTAGTATAATGTCGGGGTTTGGGCCCCAGCATTTT.

The gene calls are TRBV5-1 and TRBJ1-2; a possible D gene is TRBD1 (5 bases). Germline V lookup: CDR1 SGHRS, CDR2 YFSETQ. V dropped 4 bases and J dropped 6 bases, with 16 bases sitting between them. This CDR3 region has 14 residues. CDR3 DNA sequence: TGCGCCAGCAGCCCTACGGTGGGGGGAAATGGCTACACCTTC. Translating gives CASSPTVGGNGYTF.

A few counts support this clone. The chain employs TRBV19 and TRBJ2-5, with D possibly matching TRBD2 (6 bases). The end of the DNA aligns better with TRBJ2-7, so the J call may be wrong. Germline loops: CDR1 LNHDA, CDR2 SQIVND (reference sequence). This CDR3 spans 13 amino acids. The DNA for the CDR3 is TGTGCCACCAATAGCGGAAGGAGTACCGAGCAGTACTTC. Protein: CATNSGRSTEQYF.

The rearrangement uses TRBV7-2 and TRBJ1-5; D call uncertain. V gave up 3 bases and J gave up 3 bases, with 6 bases separating them. Germline V lookup: CDR1 SGHTA, CDR2 FQGNSA. The CDR3 has 13 residues. The CDR3 region has the DNA TGTGCCAGCAGCTTCGAGGCCAATCAGCCCCAGCATTTT. Translating gives CASSFEANQPQHF.

The chain combines TRBV19 with TRBJ1-2; tentatively, D is TRBD1 (6 bases). The CDR3 length is 12 residues. V was clipped by 5 bases and J by 7 bases, with 11 bases between them. Per the germline V gene, CDR1 is LNHDA and CDR2 is SQIVND (reference sequence). The CDR3 loop reads CASSADRIGYTF. CDR3 in DNA: TGTGCCAGTAGTGCCGACAGGATTGGCTACACCTTC.

The DNA of the CDR3 is TGTGCCAGCAGCTTAGGACTAGCGGGGGCTAAGCAGTACTTC. This codes for CASSLGLAGAKQYF. V is TRBV7-2 and J is TRBJ2-5, with TRBD2 matching over 12 bases. Trimming cost V 1 base and J 11 bases; bases outside gene matches: 5. This CDR3 is 14 amino acids long. Germline lookup yields CDR1 SGHTA and CDR2 FQGNSA.

V is TRBV9 and J is TRBJ1-4; D call uncertain. The length of the CDR3 is 15 residues. V was trimmed by 4 bases and J by 4 bases, leaving 14 bases between them. CDR1 and CDR2 (germline): SGDLS, YYNGEE. Here the CDR3 DNA reads TGTGCCAGCAGCCCCGAGGGTGGCCTTAATGAAAAACTGTTTTTT. It translates to CASSPEGGLNEKLFF.

The chain employs TRBV27 and TRBJ2-5; a possible D gene is TRBD1 (5 bases). This CDR3 has 15 residues. Trimming took off 6 bases at V and 3 bases at J, with 17 bases between the two ends. Germline V gene data show CDR1 as MNHEY and CDR2 as SMNVEV (reference sequence). The CDR3 reads CASSLVGSGKETQYF. In DNA form, the CDR3 reads TGTGCCAGCAGCTTGGTCGGGTCAGGGAAAGAGACCCAGTACTTC.

In its sample, this clone was seen once. The chain couples TRBV5-4 to TRBJ1-6; D gene ambiguous. Germline CDR1 reads SGHNT; CDR2 reads YYREEE (reference sequence). Trimming left V 5 bases short and J 0 bases short, with 9 bases between. This CDR3 comprises 15 residues. The CDR3 DNA sequence: TGTGCCAGCAGATCACAGAGCTCCTATAATTCACCCCTCCACTTT. Its translation is CASRSQSSYNSPLHF.

This chain uses TRBV28 with TRBJ2-7; 8 bases fit TRBD1. Germline loops: CDR1 MDHEN, CDR2 SYDVKM. The CDR3 extends over 14 amino acids. V dropped 6 bases and J dropped 3; count of bases not matched to a gene: 7. The CDR3 DNA is TGTGCCAGCAGGGGAACAGGGGGGAGCTACGAGCAGTACTTC. Amino acids: CASRGTGGSYEQYF.

V is TRBV18 and J is TRBJ1-6; 10 positions agree with TRBD1. The germline V gene has CDR1 KGHSH and CDR2 LQKENI. V trimming: 5 bases; J trimming: 6 bases; junction bases outside the gene matches: 10. CDR3 length equals 17 residues. CDR3 region: CASSNLRQGARNSPLHF. The CDR3 DNA follows: TGTGCCAGCTCAAACCTGAGACAGGGGGCTCGTAATTCACCCCTCCACTTT.

The J gene is TRBJ2-3, the V gene TRBV10-3; 11 nucleotides align to TRBD1. The CDR3 totals 15 residues. Germline CDR1 and CDR2: ENHRY and SYGVKD. The trim removed 5 bases at V and 3 bases at J, leaving 4 bases unmatched. CDR3 region: CAISSGQGVTDTQYF. CDR3 in DNA: TGTGCCATCAGTTCGGGACAGGGGGTAACAGATACGCAGTATTTT.

The chain uses TRBV11-3 and TRBJ1-1; D is unclear. V was trimmed by 3 bases and J by 6 bases, leaving 14 bases between them. CDR3 size: 14 residues. The germline V gene encodes CDR1 SGHNT and CDR2 YENEEA. The CDR3 is CASSFNRRRPEAFF. The CDR3 DNA is TGTGCCAGCAGCTTCAATCGGCGGCGCCCTGAAGCTTTCTTT.

The chain is built from TRBV18 and TRBJ2-6; 11 nucleotides agree with TRBD2. The CDR3 runs to 19 residues. Germline CDR1 and CDR2: KGHSH and LQKENI. With 3 bases clipped from V and 0 bases from J, the junction kept 7 bases outside the gene matches. In nucleotides, the CDR3 is TGTGCCAGCTCACCGGTGACACTAGCGGGAGTCTCTGGGGCCAACGTCCTGACTTTC. It codes for CASSPVTLAGVSGANVLTF.

CDR3 nucleotide sequence: TGTGCCAGCAGTCCGGACAGGGGAGAAGCTTTCTTT. Protein: CASSPDRGEAFF. The chain joins TRBV2 to TRBJ1-1; 9 bases are a match to TRBD1. Germline lookup yields CDR1 SNHLY and CDR2 FYNNEI. The CDR3 contains 12 residues. V was clipped by 5 bases and J by 8 bases; unmatched bases: 3.

This clone showed up just a few times. This CDR3 reads CASSYMGQGREKLFF. CDR3 bases: TGTGCCAGCAGTTATATGGGACAGGGTCGGGAAAAACTGTTTTTT. The chain couples TRBV6-5 to TRBJ1-4, with 9 nucleotides matching TRBD1. V gave up 3 bases and J gave up 8 bases; unmatched junction bases: 7. Germline assignment: CDR1 MNHEY and CDR2 SVGAGI. The CDR3 consists of 15 residues.